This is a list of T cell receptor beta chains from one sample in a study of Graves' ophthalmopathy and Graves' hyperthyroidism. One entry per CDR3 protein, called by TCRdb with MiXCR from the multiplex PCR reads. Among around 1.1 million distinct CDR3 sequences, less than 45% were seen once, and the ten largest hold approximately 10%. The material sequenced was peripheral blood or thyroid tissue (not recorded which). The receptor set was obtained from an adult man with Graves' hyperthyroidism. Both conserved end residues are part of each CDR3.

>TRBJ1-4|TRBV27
CASSGTGGALEKLFF
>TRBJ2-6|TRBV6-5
CASQRGTSGANVLTF
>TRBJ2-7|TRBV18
CASSPPTYEQYF
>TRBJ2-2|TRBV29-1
CSVVGELFF
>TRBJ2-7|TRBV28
CASSFPGASEQYF
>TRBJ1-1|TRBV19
CASKLGGARDTEAFF
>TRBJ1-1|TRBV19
CASSPRGRAEAFF
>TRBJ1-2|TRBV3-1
CASSQELAGPFRNYTF
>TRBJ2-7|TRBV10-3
CAISAGLDRPSSYEQYF
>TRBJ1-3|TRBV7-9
CASSLTGVDGNTIYF
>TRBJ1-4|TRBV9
CASSPGQGSRKLFF
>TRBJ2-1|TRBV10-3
CAIRGLENEQFF
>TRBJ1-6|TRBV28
CASSPDRVYSPLHF
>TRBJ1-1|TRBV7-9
CASINRDSFTEAFF
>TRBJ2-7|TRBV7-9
CASSREGRTYEQYF
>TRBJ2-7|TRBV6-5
CASSSHGRGRRHYEQYF
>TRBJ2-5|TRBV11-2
CASSPHRADQETQYF
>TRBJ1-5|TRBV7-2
CASGPNQPQHF
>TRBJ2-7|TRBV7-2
CASSLSALRYEQYF
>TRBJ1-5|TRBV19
CASSIQSRNQPQHF
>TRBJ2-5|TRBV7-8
CASSYRSGTNQETQYF
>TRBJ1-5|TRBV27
CASSLRADQPQHF
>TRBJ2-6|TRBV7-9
CPQEAGGANVLTF
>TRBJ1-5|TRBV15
CATRRQGEQPQHF
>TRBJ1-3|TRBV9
CASSVAPDGGNTIYF
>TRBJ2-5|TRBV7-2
CAGSAELEETQYF
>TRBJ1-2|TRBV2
CASSQDVRGDGYTF
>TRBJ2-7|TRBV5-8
CASSEGLAGVYEQYF
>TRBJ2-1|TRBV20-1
CSARDRTDYNEQFF
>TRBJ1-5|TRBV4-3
CASSQEATGGVNQPQHF
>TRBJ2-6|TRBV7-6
CASSTLPGTGFSGANVLTF
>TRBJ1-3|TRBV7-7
CASSFASGGAYTIYF
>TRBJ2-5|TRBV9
CASSVAYGGSETQYF
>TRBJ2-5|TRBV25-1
CASSGPGSGNEQYF
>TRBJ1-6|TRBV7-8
CASRSGTGGEPLHF
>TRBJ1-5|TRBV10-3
CAISETGWVDQPQHF
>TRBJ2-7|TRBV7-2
CASSLTRYEQYF
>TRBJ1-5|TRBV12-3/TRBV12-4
CASSPRDSDQPQHF
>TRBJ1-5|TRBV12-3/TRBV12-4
CASSLLVGGSSNQPQHF
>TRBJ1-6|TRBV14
CASSLPGTRNSPLHF
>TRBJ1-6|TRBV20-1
CSASSVSTYNSPLHF
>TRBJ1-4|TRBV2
CATWGDNFTTNEKLFF
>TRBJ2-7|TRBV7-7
CASSLGLAGMNEQYF
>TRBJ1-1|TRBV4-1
CASSSQPLRNTEAFF
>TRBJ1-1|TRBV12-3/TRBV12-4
CASSLQTTQAFF
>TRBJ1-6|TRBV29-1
CSAGEGGGSPLHF
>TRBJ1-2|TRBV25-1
CASSPFWGFYGYTF
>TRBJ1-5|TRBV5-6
CASTAGRSLNQPQHF
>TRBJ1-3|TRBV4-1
CASSQVTGKGNTIYF
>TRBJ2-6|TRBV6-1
CASSGVSSGANVLTF
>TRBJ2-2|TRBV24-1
CATGGMMPGTGEMWTGELFF
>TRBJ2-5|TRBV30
CASPGGETQYF
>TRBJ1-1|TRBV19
CASSIEVGRLNTEAFF
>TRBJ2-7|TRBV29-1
CASSLDKSGGNPYEQYF
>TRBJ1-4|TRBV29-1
CSVVLWDTPSGKLFF
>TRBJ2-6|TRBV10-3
CAINSLGTSGANVLTF
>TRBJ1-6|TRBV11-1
CASSHKAPGQGRSPLHF
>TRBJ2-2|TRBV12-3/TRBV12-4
CASSSWTSGQDTGELFF